A single sample gave rise to the 25 T cell receptor beta chains below, sequenced in a study of shared clonotypes between healthy human individuals. Produced via immunoSEQ multiplex PCR; TCRdb's table is partial and in-frame only. Among more than 2 million clones listed, about 95% were seen once. Positively selected for CCR7, the CD45RO-negative cells used as naive CD8 cells excluded terminally differentiated effector memory CD45RA+ cells. Sequencing used naive CD8+ T cells sorted from blood. The receptors derive from a man aged 18 to 30 in good health.

The genes are TRBV12-5 and TRBJ2-4; 7 bases agree with TRBD2. J was trimmed by 1 base and V by 1 base; bases with no gene match: 13. Germline V gene sequence: CDR1 LGHNT, CDR2 FRNRAP. CDR3 length equals 19 residues. CDR3 sequence (DNA): TGTGCTAGTGGTTTGGCACGAGAGGGAGGGAGGGACGCCAAAAACATTCAGTACTTC. Its translation is CASGLAREGGRDAKNIQYF.

This clone is a singleton in its sample. The rearrangement links TRBV6-5 to TRBJ1-2, with 9 bases fitting TRBD1. Losses at the gene ends were 1 base for V and 6 bases for J; bases not matched to a gene: 3. The CDR3 has 14 residues. In germline, CDR1 is MNHEY, CDR2 SVGAGI. The CDR3 bases are TGTGCCAGCAGTTACTGGACAGGGGAAAATGGCTACACCTTC. Translating it yields CASSYWTGENGYTF.

The rearrangement joins TRBV6-1 to TRBJ1-6; maybe TRBD1 (5 bases). The CDR3 is 15 amino acids. Deletions cut 8 bases from V and 7 bases from J, with 18 bases between. Germline CDR1 is MNHNS and CDR2 is SASEGT. The DNA for the CDR3 is TGTGCCAGCCTCTATGGGACGGGGATAAATTCACCCCTCCACTTT. Translated: CASLYGTGINSPLHF.

This chain joins TRBV13 and TRBJ2-2; TRBD2 is a possible D gene (6 bases). V gave up 2 bases and J gave up 6 bases, with 19 bases separating them. This CDR3 spans 17 amino acids. From germline, CDR1 is PRHDT and CDR2 FYEKMQ (reference sequence). The CDR3 reads CASSLSYGTPSPGELFF. For the CDR3, the DNA is TGTGCCAGCAGCTTATCATACGGGACTCCCAGCCCCGGGGAGCTGTTTTTT.

V and J are TRBV7-9 and TRBJ2-7; 7 positions match TRBD2. V was clipped by 5 bases and J by 3 bases; unmatched bases: 7. The germline V gene has CDR1 SEHNR and CDR2 FQNEAQ (reference sequence). The CDR3 sequence is 14 residues long. CDR3 region: CASSPLERGYEQYF. The CDR3 DNA sequence: TGTGCCAGCAGCCCCCTTGAGCGGGGCTACGAGCAGTACTTC.

The chain couples TRBV27 to TRBJ1-1; 7 nucleotides line up with TRBD1. Trimming cost V 2 bases and J 5 bases; bases outside gene matches: 5. The CDR3 spans 14 residues. CDR1 and CDR2 (germline): MNHEY, SMNVEV (reference sequence). DNA of the CDR3: TGTGCCAGCAGTTTAGCAGGGGGTCATACTGAAGCTTTCTTT. Protein product: CASSLAGGHTEAFF.

The chain uses TRBV9 and TRBJ2-5; D remains ambiguous. Germline V gene sequence: CDR1 SGDLS, CDR2 YYNGEE. The V end lost 0 bases, the J end lost 5 bases, and 8 bases lay between the germline ends. This CDR3 is 13 amino acids long. The chain's CDR3 is CASSVDSFETQYF. CDR3 DNA sequence: TGTGCCAGCAGCGTAGACTCATTCGAGACCCAGTACTTC.

Comment on this clone: Other nucleotide sequences in the sample specify the same CDR3. The chain uses TRBV4-3 and TRBJ2-3; 11 positions match TRBD2. The germline V gene encodes CDR1 LGHNA and CDR2 YSLEER. There are 16 residues in the CDR3. The J segment lost 0 bases and the V segment lost 3 bases, leaving 2 bases of the junction unmatched. CDR3 DNA sequence: TGCGCCAGCAGCCAGGGACTAGCGGATAGCACAGATACGCAGTATTTT. Translating gives CASSQGLADSTDTQYF.

The DNA of the CDR3 is TGTGCCAGCAGCTTGGGGACGGTAGGGTTCTACGAGCAGTACTTC. Its protein is CASSLGTVGFYEQYF. This chain connects TRBV5-8 to TRBJ2-7; D is unclear. Deletions cut 0 bases from V and 3 bases from J, with 13 bases between. Per germline, CDR1 SGHTS and CDR2 YDEGEE. CDR3 length equals 15 residues.

This chain links TRBV9 with TRBJ2-7, with 8 positions matching TRBD1. The CDR3 sequence is 16 residues long. Losses at the gene ends were 4 bases for V and 3 bases for J; bases not matched to a gene: 12. Germline V gene sequence: CDR1 SGDLS, CDR2 YYNGEE. CDR3 amino acids: CASSPPGTGFHYEQYF. CDR3 nucleotides: TGTGCCAGCAGCCCCCCGGGGACAGGTTTCCACTACGAGCAGTACTTC.

The rearrangement links TRBV25-1 to TRBJ2-1, with D tentatively TRBD2 (6 bases). Germline CDR1 and CDR2: MGHDK and SYGVNS. This CDR3 is built from 14 residues. The V end was cut by 4 bases, the J end by 8 bases, with 15 bases between. CDR3: CASSVGGANHEQFF. The DNA for the CDR3 is TGTGCCAGCAGTGTTGGCGGGGCTAACCATGAGCAGTTCTTC.

Regarding this clone: The same CDR3 arises from other DNA sequences in this sample as well. V usage is TRBV14 and J usage is TRBJ2-1; 9 bases fit TRBD2. The V gene end was trimmed by 3 bases and the J gene end by 3 bases; junction bases not matched to a gene: 3. The CDR3 has 15 amino acids. Germline CDR1 is SGHDN and CDR2 is FVKESK. The CDR3 loop is CASSHLREGYNEQFF. CDR3 DNA: TGTGCCAGCAGCCATCTGCGGGAGGGCTACAATGAGCAGTTCTTC.

The chain has TRBV6-6 and TRBJ1-5, with unresolved D. The CDR3 contains 15 residues. V was shortened by 10 bases and J by 2 bases, with 18 bases between the two germline ends. Looked up from germline, CDR1 is MNHNY and CDR2 is SVGAGI (reference sequence). This CDR3 is CATDEPAYGNQPQHF. In DNA, the CDR3 is TGTGCCACCGACGAACCGGCATATGGCAATCAGCCCCAGCATTTT.

The chain is built from TRBV4-3 and TRBJ2-6, with D unresolved. This CDR3 region has 17 residues. Germline CDR1 reads LGHNA; CDR2 reads YSLEER. The V end was cut by 1 base, the J end by 0 bases, with 10 bases between. CDR3 DNA sequence: TGCGCCAGCAGCCAAGGTAATTGGATCTCTGGGGCCAACGTCCTGACTTTC. Its protein is CASSQGNWISGANVLTF.

This sequence joins TRBV7-8 and TRBJ2-7; 14 bases agree with TRBD2. Losses at the gene ends were 4 bases for V and 3 bases for J; bases not matched to a gene: 8. Germline CDR1 SGHVS, CDR2 FQNEAQ. This CDR3 contains 17 residues. The CDR3 bases are TGTGCCAGCAGCTCACCGGGACTAGCGGGGGAAGTCTACGAGCAGTACTTC. As protein: CASSSPGLAGEVYEQYF.

The rearrangement links TRBV10-3 to TRBJ2-1; tentatively, D is TRBD1 (6 bases). CDR1 and CDR2 from the germline V gene are ENHRY and SYGVKD. The V and J ends lost 3 bases and 0 bases respectively, with 12 bases between them. The CDR3 contains 16 residues. The CDR3 spells CAISDLGQSSYNEQFF. CDR3 DNA: TGTGCCATCAGTGATTTAGGACAGAGCTCCTACAATGAGCAGTTCTTC.

The chain is built from TRBV27 and TRBJ2-1; D is unresolved. This CDR3 region has 13 residues. The V end lost 6 bases, the J end lost 2 bases, and 8 bases lay between the germline ends. CDR1 is MNHEY, CDR2 SMNVEV, per germline (reference sequence). This chain's CDR3 is CASRNPTYNEQFF. DNA of the CDR3: TGTGCCAGCAGAAACCCCACCTACAATGAGCAGTTCTTC.

This chain joins TRBV27 and TRBJ1-4, with D tentatively TRBD1 (5 bases). V gave up 5 bases and J gave up 0 bases, with 19 bases separating them. Per the germline V gene, CDR1 is MNHEY and CDR2 is SMNVEV (reference sequence). This CDR3 contains 18 residues. CDR3 coding DNA: TGTGCCAGCAGTAAGCTGACCCCCGGGGGTGCAACTAATGAAAAACTGTTTTTT. Its protein product is CASSKLTPGGATNEKLFF.

This clone showed up just once. The chain is built from TRBV11-2 and TRBJ1-2; D unclear. CDR1 and CDR2 from the germline V gene are SGHAT and FQNNGV. V was clipped by 5 bases and J by 7 bases, with 17 bases between them. CDR3 length: 14 amino acids. The CDR3: CASSPDLLVGGYTF. Written as DNA, the CDR3 is TGTGCCAGCAGCCCGGACCTCCTGGTTGGTGGCTACACCTTC.

DNA for the CDR3: TGTGCCAGCAGTTTGGATAATCAGGGAATTAATGAAAAACTGTTTTTT. Translated, it gives CASSLDNQGINEKLFF. This rearrangement joins TRBV28 to TRBJ1-4; D possibly corresponds to TRBD1 (5 bases). Per the germline V gene, CDR1 is MDHEN and CDR2 is SYDVKM. The CDR3 spans 16 residues. Trimming shortened V by 3 bases and J by 4 bases, and 15 bases separated the two germline ends.

The chain's CDR3 is CASSSRALGELFF. CDR3 sequence (DNA): TGTGCCAGCAGCTCCCGAGCGCTCGGGGAGCTGTTTTTT. V usage is TRBV7-6 and J usage is TRBJ2-2; D unclear. Germline CDR1 and CDR2: SGHVS and FNYEAQ. V was pared by 4 bases and J by 7 bases, with 10 bases between. This CDR3 region has 13 residues.

This chain connects TRBV28 to TRBJ1-5; the match to TRBD1 covers 7 bases. Per the germline V gene, CDR1 is MDHEN and CDR2 is SYDVKM. This CDR3 region has 14 residues. The V gene end was trimmed by 10 bases and the J gene end by 0 bases; junction bases not matched to a gene: 6. CDR3 bases: TGTGCCACCCAGGGACAGAGTAGCAATCAGCCCCAGCATTTT. Translation gives CATQGQSSNQPQHF.

The V call is TRBV30, the J call TRBJ1-2, with D hard to call. From germline, CDR1 is GTSNPN and CDR2 SVGIG (reference sequence). V lost 0 bases, J lost 8 bases, and 13 bases lay in between. This CDR3 is 13 amino acids long. Here the CDR3 DNA reads TGTGCCTGGAGTGTAGGTGCGGCAGACGGCTACACCTTC. Translation gives CAWSVGAADGYTF.

A word on this clone: This sample also contains other DNA sequences that code for the same CDR3. The chain combines TRBV5-4 with TRBJ2-7; D is undetermined. This CDR3 is built from 13 residues. The V and J ends lost 0 bases and 0 bases respectively, with 4 bases between them. Germline CDR1 and CDR2: SGHNT and YYREEE (reference sequence). The CDR3 region is CASSLGFSYEQYF. Here the CDR3 DNA reads TGTGCCAGCAGCTTGGGTTTCTCCTACGAGCAGTACTTC.

J is TRBJ1-1 and V is TRBV5-6; D unclear. The CDR3 contains 13 residues. V was clipped by 1 base and J by 8 bases, with 12 bases between them. Germline CDR1 reads SGHDT; CDR2 reads YYEEEE. Here the CDR3 DNA reads TGTGCCAGCAGCTTGCCCGGTGGCCTCGAAGCTTTCTTT. It is translated as CASSLPGGLEAFF. The full variable domain, with the rest looked up from reference TRBV5-6 and TRBJ1-1, is DAGVTQSPTHLIKTRGQQVTLRCSPKSGHDTVSWYQQALGQGPQFIFQYYEEEERQRGNFPDRFSGHQFPNYSSELNVNALLLGDSALYLCASSLPGGLEAFFGQGTRLTVV.